The rows below give T cell receptor beta chains drawn from one sample of a study of tumor-infiltrating lymphocytes in primary liver carcinoma. TCRdb re-analysed the multiplex PCR reads in MiXCR, keeping a single row per CDR3 protein. The sample comprises almost 200,000 distinct CDR3 sequences, about 65% of which are singletons, and roughly 7% rests with the top ten. The material sequenced was peripheral blood. These receptors were obtained from a woman in her sixties with primary liver carcinoma and hepatitis B virus infection. CDR3s include the opening cysteine and the closing phenylalanine or tryptophan. A D gene is named only where the DNA matches it firmly. The size field is filled for only some rows; it gives once, few, many or a size class.

J gene	D gene	clone size	V gene	CDR3 DNA	CDR3 protein
TRBJ2-5	NA	NA	TRBV10-3	TGTGCCATCAGTGAGTACTCTAGCGTTCCACAAGAGACCCAGTACTTC	CAISEYSSVPQETQYF
TRBJ1-5	TRBD1	NA	TRBV19	TGTGCCAGTAGTCCCCCGGGACAGGGACAGCCCCAGCATTTT	CASSPPGQGQPQHF
TRBJ2-7	NA	many	TRBV10-3	TGTGCCATCAGGGACAGCTCCTACGAGCAGTACTTC	CAIRDSSYEQYF
TRBJ2-3	TRBD2	many	TRBV4-1	TGCGCCAGCAGCCTGGAATGGACTAGCGGGACCACGCCGCAGTATTTT	CASSLEWTSGTTPQYF
TRBJ2-1	NA	once	TRBV6-1	TGTGCCAACACCTTGGGGGCGGGAGTATACAATGAGCAGTTCTTC	CANTLGAGVYNEQFF
TRBJ2-1	NA	NA	TRBV11-2	TGTGCCAGCAGCCCCCGATTACCTGGAACCTACAATGAGCAGTTCTTC	CASSPRLPGTYNEQFF
TRBJ2-5	TRBD1	NA	TRBV6-5	TGTGCCAGCAGCTATGCAGGGGGTGATGGGGAGACCCAGTACTTC	CASSYAGGDGETQYF
TRBJ2-6	NA	many	TRBV12-3/TRBV12-4	TGTGCCAGCAGTTTATTCCTGAACTCTGGGGCCAACGTCCTGACTTTC	CASSLFLNSGANVLTF
TRBJ2-3	NA	NA	TRBV11-2	TGTGCCAGCAGCTTAGGGGGCGGGAACACAGATATGCAGTATTTT	CASSLGGGNTDMQYF
TRBJ2-1	TRBD2	many	TRBV10-2	TGCGCCAGCAGTGAAAGGACTAGCGGGAGGAATGAGCAGTTCTTC	CASSERTSGRNEQFF
TRBJ2-5	TRBD2	NA	TRBV11-2	TGTGCCAGCAGCTTATCCCCGGGACTAGCGGTACAAGAGACCCACTACTTC	CASSLSPGLAVQETHYF
TRBJ2-1	TRBD2	NA	TRBV11-2	TGTGCCAGCAGCAGGAGACTAGCGGGAAACAATGAGCAGTTCTTC	CASSRRLAGNNEQFF
TRBJ2-7	NA	NA	TRBV30	TGTGCCTGGAGCGAGGGACGGTCCTACGAGCAGTACTTC	CAWSEGRSYEQYF
TRBJ2-5	TRBD1	NA	TRBV29-1	TGCAGCGTTGAGGGCCAGACAGGGTCCATTGAGACCCAATACTTC	CSVEGQTGSIETQYF
TRBJ2-3	NA	many	TRBV29-1	TGCAGCGTTGGTATAGTCCCTCTCGTAAACACAGATACGCAGTATTTT	CSVGIVPLVNTDTQYF
TRBJ2-7	NA	NA	TRBV11-3	TGTGCCAGCAGCTTATGTACAGATCCCTACGAGCAGTACTTC	CASSLCTDPYEQYF
TRBJ2-1	NA	few	TRBV28	TGTGCCAGCAGTCCACCCCGGGGTTCCTACGCCTACAATGAGCAGTTCTTC	CASSPPRGSYAYNEQFF
TRBJ1-1	TRBD1	few	TRBV5-4	TGTGCCAGCAGCCCCGAACCGGGACAGGGGAACACTGAAGCTTTCTTT	CASSPEPGQGNTEAFF
TRBJ2-1	TRBD2	NA	TRBV30	TGTGCCTGGACGCGGGGGAGCTCCTACAATGAGCAGTTCTTC	CAWTRGSSYNEQFF
TRBJ2-5	NA	many	TRBV6-5	TGTGCCAGCAGCTGGGGGGCTAGGGAGACCCAGTACTTC	CASSWGARETQYF
TRBJ1-6	TRBD1	many	TRBV29-1	TGCAGCGTCTGGACAGGGGACGGTTCACCCCTCCACTTT	CSVWTGDGSPLHF
TRBJ1-6	NA	NA	TRBV11-2	TGTGCCACCGGTCGGTTAAGGACGGATTCCCACAGTAATTCACTCCTCCACTTT	CATGRLRTDSHSNSLLHF
TRBJ2-2	NA	NA	TRBV11-2	TGTGCCAGCAGCTTATGTGGCGGCGCGAACAGCGGGGAGCTGTTTTTT	CASSLCGGANSGELFF
TRBJ2-7	NA	once	TRBV5-1	TGCGCCAGCTGCCCGACAGTAATTAACTACGAGCAGTACTTC	CASCPTVINYEQYF
TRBJ1-5	TRBD1	once	TRBV10-2	TGCGCCGGCAGTGAGTCGTTTTTAATTGGGACAGTCAATCAGCCCCAGCATTTT	CAGSESFLIGTVNQPQHF
TRBJ1-1	TRBD1	many	TRBV29-1	TGCAGCGTTGAAGGGAAGGGGGGACAGGGGGTGAGCGCGGCTTTCTTT	CSVEGKGGQGVSAAFF
TRBJ2-1	NA	NA	TRBV11-3	TGTGCCATCAGCTCCCGCAGGGGGGTTTATAATGAGCAGTTCTTC	CAISSRRGVYNEQFF
TRBJ2-2	NA	NA	TRBV11-2	TGTGTCAGCAGCTTACTAGTCGGGGGCGGGGGGCTGTTTTTT	CVSSLLVGGGGLFF
TRBJ1-1	TRBD1	NA	TRBV12-3/TRBV12-4	TGTGCCAGCAGCCGACAGGGGATCAGTGAAGCTTTCTTT	CASSRQGISEAFF
TRBJ2-1	NA	few	TRBV11-1	TGTCCCAGCAGCGACCGTCATCCACGCAATGAGAAGTTCTTC	CPSSDRHPRNEKFF
TRBJ2-5	NA	once	TRBV11-2	TGCGCCAGCAGCTTAGTGTTGGGAGCCCTCCAAGAGACCCAGTACTTC	CASSLVLGALQETQYF
TRBJ1-1	NA	NA	TRBV28	TGTGCCAACAGTAGACAAGGCAGTAGGGGGATAACTGAAGCTTTCTTT	CANSRQGSRGITEAFF
TRBJ2-1	NA	NA	TRBV19	TGTGCCAGTAGTGCTAATCAGGGAAAGCAGTTCTTC	CASSANQGKQFF
TRBJ2-3	NA	NA	TRBV6-6	TGTGCCAGCAGCCCTCCCGGCGGGATGGGCACAGATACGCATTATTTT	CASSPPGGMGTDTHYF
TRBJ2-3	TRBD1	NA	TRBV29-1	TGCAGTGTTGAAGGGGGCAGGAGCACAGATACGCAGTATTTT	CSVEGGRSTDTQYF
TRBJ2-1	TRBD2	NA	TRBV11-1	TGTGCCAGCTGCCCACAAATGGGACTAGCTTACGAGCAGTTCTTC	CASCPQMGLAYEQFF
TRBJ2-7	TRBD1	few	TRBV28	TGTGCCAGCAGTTTGGACAGGTTTCAGTACGAGCAGTACTTC	CASSLDRFQYEQYF
TRBJ2-3	NA	NA	TRBV11-3	TGTGCCAGCAGCCTTTCCGGGTACTCGGCAGATACGCAATATTTT	CASSLSGYSADTQYF
TRBJ1-4	TRBD1	once	TRBV12-5	TGTGCTAGTGACCCGGGACAGGGGTCTGAAAAACAGTTTTTT	CASDPGQGSEKQFF
TRBJ2-3	TRBD1	few	TRBV14	TGTGCCAGCAGCCCCGGATGGGGGGACAGGGGACAAGATACGCAGTATTTT	CASSPGWGDRGQDTQYF
TRBJ2-1	TRBD2	once	TRBV6-1	TGTGCCAGCAGCCCAAGGTGCGCGGGAGGGCTTTCTGAGCAGTTCTTC	CASSPRCAGGLSEQFF
TRBJ2-7	TRBD1	few	TRBV28	TGTGCCAGCAGTTTAGGGACAGGTCCCTACGAGCAGTACTTC	CASSLGTGPYEQYF
TRBJ2-1	NA	NA	TRBV11-3	TGTGCCAGCAGCTTAGACGGGGCGGGAATCTCCTACAATGAGCAGTTCTTC	CASSLDGAGISYNEQFF
TRBJ2-1	TRBD1	NA	TRBV29-1	TGCAGCGTTGTGGGGACAGATTCCTACGATGAGCAGTTCTTT	CSVVGTDSYDEQFF
TRBJ1-2	NA	NA	TRBV5-1	TGCGCCAGCAGCATCGACAGGTCCAACTATGGCTACACCTTC	CASSIDRSNYGYTF
TRBJ1-6	NA	few	TRBV12-3/TRBV12-4	TGTGCCAGCACTTCAAACTTCCGGGGACTTCATAATTCACCCCTCCACTTT	CASTSNFRGLHNSPLHF